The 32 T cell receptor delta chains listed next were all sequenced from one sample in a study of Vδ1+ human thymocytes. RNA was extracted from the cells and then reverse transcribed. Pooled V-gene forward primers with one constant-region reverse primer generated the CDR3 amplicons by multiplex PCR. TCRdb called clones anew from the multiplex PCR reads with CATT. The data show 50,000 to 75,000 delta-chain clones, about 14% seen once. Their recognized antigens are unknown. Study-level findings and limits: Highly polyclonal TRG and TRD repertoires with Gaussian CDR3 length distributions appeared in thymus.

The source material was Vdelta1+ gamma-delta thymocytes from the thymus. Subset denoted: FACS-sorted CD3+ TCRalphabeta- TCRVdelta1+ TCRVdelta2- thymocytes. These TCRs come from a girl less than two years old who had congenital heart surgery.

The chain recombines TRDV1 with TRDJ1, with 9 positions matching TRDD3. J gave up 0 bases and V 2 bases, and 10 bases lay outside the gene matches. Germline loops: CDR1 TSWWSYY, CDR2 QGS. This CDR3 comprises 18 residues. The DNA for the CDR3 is TGTGCTCTTGGGGAAAAGAGCTTGGGGATACGGGACACCGATAAACTCATCTTT. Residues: CALGEKSLGIRDTDKLIF.

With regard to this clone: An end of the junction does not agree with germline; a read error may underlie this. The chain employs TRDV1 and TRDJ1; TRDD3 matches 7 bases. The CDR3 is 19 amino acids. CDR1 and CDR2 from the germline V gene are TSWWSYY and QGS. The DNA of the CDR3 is TGTGCTCTTGGGGAACCCCGAGGCGGGGGGATGCGGGCCACCGATAAGCTCATCTTT. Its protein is CALGEPRGGGMRATDKLIF.

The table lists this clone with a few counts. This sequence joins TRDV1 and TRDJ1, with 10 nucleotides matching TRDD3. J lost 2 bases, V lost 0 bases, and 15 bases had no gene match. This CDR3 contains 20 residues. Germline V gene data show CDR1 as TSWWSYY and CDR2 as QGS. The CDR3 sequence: CALGELNPYAGGYGTDKLIF. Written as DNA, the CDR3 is TGTGCTCTTGGGGAACTAAACCCCTACGCCGGGGGATACGGAACCGATAAACTCATCTTT.

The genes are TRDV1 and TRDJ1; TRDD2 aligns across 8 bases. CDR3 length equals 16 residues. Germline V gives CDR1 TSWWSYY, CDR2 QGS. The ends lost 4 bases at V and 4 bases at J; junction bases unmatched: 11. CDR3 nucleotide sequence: TGTGCTCTTGGGGGCGTGGCGAACTTCCTACTCGATAAACTCATCTTT. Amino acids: CALGGVANFLLDKLIF.

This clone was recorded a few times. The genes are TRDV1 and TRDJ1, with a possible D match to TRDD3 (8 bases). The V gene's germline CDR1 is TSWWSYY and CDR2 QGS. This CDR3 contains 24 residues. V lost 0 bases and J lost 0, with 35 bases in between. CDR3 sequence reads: CALGELRYSYEGRVLGAYTDKLIF. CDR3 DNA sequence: TGTGCTCTTGGGGAACTAAGGTATTCCTACGAAGGTAGGGTACTGGGGGCCTACACCGATAAACTCATCTTT.

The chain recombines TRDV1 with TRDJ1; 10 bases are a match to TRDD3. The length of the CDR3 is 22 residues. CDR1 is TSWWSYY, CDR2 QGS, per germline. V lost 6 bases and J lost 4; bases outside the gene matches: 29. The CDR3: CALGCLPTLPVTGGFNNDKLIF. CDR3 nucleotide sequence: TGTGCTCTTGGTTGCCTGCCAACCCTTCCTGTTACTGGGGGATTTAATAACGATAAACTCATCTTT.

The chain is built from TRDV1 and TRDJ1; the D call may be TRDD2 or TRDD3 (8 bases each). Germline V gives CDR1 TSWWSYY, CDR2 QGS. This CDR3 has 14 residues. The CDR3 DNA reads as TGTGCCCTTCCTAGAAGCTGGGGGAGCGATAAACTCATCTTT. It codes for CALPRSWGSDKLIF.

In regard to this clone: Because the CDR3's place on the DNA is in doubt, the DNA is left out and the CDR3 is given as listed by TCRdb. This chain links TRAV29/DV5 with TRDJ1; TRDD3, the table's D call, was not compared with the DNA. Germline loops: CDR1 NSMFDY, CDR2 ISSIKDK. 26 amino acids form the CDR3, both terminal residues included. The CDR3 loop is CSVLLCRKIAGPSFIKLGDTGWKLIF.

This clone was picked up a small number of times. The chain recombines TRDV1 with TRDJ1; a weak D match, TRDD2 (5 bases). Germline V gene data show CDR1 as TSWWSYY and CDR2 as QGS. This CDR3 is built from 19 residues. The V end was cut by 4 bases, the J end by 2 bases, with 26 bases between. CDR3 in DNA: TGTGCTCTTGGGGCTTTGGCCCTGGTTCCTCTTACGATAACCGATAAACTCATCTTT. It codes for CALGALALVPLTITDKLIF.

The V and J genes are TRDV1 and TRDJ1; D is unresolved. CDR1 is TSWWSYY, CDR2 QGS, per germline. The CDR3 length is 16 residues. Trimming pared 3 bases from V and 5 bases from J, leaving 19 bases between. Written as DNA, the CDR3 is TGTGCTCTTGGGGACCCCGACCTCCCCAACGGGGATAAACTCATCTTT. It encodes CALGDPDLPNGDKLIF.

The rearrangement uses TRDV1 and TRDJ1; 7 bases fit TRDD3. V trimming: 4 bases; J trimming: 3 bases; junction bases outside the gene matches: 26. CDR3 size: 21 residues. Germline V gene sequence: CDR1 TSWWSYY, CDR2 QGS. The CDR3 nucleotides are TGTGCTCTTGGGGGCGACGGGTCTGGAGGAGTCTGGGGGTTCTACGCCGATAAACTCATCTTT. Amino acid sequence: CALGGDGSGGVWGFYADKLIF.

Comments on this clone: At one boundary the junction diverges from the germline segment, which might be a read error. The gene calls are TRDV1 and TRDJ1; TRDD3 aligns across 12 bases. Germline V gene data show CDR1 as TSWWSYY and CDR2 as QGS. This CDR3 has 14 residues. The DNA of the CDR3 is TGTGCTCTTGGATCGGCCTTTTCTGGGGGATACGCGTTTTTC. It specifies CALGSAFSGGYAFF.

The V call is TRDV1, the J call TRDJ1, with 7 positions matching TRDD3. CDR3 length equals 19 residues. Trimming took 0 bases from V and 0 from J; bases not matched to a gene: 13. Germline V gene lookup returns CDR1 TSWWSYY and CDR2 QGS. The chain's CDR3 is CALGELRPDILGNTDKLIF. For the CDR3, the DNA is TGTGCTCTTGGGGAACTGAGGCCCGATATACTGGGGAACACCGATAAACTCATCTTT.

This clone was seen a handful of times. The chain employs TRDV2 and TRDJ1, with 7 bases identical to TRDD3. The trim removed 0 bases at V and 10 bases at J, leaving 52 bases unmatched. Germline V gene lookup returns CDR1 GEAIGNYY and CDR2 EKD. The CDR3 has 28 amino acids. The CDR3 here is CACDTGRTLQRDTTPSVRDYPTPIGLIF. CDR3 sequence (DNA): TGTGCCTGTGACACCGGACGTACCCTACAGCGGGATACCACACCCTCGGTCCGAGACTACCCTACACCGATAGGACTCATCTTT.

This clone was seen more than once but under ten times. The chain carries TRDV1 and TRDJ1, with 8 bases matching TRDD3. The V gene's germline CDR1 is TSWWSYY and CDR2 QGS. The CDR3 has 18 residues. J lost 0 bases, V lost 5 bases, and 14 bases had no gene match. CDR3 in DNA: TGTGCTCTTGGGAGATGGCGTACTGGGGGTTCGTACACCGATAAACTCATCTTT. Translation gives CALGRWRTGGSYTDKLIF.

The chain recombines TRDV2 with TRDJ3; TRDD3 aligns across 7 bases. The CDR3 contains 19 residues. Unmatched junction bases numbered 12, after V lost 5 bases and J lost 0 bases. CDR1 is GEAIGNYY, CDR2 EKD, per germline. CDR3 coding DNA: TGTGCCTGTGGTCTCTGGGGGGGGACTAGCTCCTGGGACACCCGACAGATGTTTTTC. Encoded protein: CACGLWGGTSSWDTRQMFF.

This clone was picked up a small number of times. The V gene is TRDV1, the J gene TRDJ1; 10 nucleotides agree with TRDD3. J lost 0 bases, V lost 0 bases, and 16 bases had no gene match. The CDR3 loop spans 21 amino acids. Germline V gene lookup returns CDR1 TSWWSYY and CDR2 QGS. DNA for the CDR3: TGTGCTCTTGGGGAACTATTTCTTTCCGAGGACTGGGGGATCTACACCGATAAACTCATCTTT. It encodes CALGELFLSEDWGIYTDKLIF.

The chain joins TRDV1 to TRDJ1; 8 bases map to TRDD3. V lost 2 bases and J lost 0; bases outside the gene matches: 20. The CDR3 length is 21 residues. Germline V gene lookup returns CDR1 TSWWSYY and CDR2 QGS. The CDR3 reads CALGEGLTTWGTRDYTDKLIF. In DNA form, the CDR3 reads TGTGCTCTTGGGGAAGGGTTGACCACCTGGGGGACCAGGGATTACACCGATAAACTCATCTTT.

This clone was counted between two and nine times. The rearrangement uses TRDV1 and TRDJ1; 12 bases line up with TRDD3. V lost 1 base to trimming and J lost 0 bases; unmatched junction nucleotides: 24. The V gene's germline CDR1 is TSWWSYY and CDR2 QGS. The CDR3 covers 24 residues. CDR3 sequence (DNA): TGTGCTCTTGGGGAACCCCCCCTCTCAACGTACTGGGGGATACCGGGAGTCCACACCGATAAACTCATCTTT. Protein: CALGEPPLSTYWGIPGVHTDKLIF.

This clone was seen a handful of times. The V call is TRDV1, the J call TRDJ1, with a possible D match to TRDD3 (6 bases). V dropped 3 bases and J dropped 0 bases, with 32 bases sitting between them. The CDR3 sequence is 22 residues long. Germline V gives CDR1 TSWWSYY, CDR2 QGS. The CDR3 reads CALGDGGGEFPYRTAYTDKLIF. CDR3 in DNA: TGTGCTCTTGGGGACGGAGGGGGGGAGTTCCCATACAGGACTGCGTACACCGATAAACTCATCTTT.

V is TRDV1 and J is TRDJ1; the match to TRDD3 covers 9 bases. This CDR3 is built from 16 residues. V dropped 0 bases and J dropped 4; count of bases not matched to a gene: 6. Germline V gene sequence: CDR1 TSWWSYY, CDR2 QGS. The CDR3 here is CALGELRGIQVDKLIF. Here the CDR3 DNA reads TGTGCTCTTGGGGAACTGAGGGGGATACAGGTCGATAAACTCATCTTT.

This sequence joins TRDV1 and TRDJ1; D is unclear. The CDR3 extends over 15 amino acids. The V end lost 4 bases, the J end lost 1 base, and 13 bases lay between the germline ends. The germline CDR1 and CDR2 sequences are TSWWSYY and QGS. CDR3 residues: CALGVIPNCTDKLIF. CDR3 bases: TGTGCTCTTGGGGTTATCCCAAATTGCACCGATAAACTCATCTTT.

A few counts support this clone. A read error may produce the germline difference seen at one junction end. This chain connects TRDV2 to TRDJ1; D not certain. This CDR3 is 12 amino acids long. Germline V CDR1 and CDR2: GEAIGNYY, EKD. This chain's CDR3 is CAGDPSTDKLIF. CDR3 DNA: TGTGCCGGTGACCCAAGTACCGATAAACTCATCTTT.

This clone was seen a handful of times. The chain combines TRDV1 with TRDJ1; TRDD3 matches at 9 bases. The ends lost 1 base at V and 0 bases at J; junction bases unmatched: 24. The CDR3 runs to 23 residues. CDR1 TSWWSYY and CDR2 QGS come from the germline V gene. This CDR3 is CALGEPGTLRLLGDPSYTDKLIF. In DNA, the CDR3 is TGTGCTCTTGGGGAACCCGGGACCCTTCGATTACTGGGGGACCCCTCGTACACCGATAAACTCATCTTT.

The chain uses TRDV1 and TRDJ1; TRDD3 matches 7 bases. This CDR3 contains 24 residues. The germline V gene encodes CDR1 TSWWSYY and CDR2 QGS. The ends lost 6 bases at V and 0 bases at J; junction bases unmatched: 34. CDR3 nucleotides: TGTGCTCTTGGCCACTACGTTTCCAAGGGCAAGGACAACCCCCTGGGGGTCTACACCGATAAACTCATCTTT. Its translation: CALGHYVSKGKDNPLGVYTDKLIF.

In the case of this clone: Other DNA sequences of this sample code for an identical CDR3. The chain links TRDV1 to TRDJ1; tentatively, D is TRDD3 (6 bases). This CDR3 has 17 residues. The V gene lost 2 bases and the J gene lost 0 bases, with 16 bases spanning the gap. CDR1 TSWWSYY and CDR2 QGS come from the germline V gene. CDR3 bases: TGTGCTCTTGGGGAATTGAGCCTACCTGGGGACACCGATAAACTCATCTTT. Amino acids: CALGELSLPGDTDKLIF.

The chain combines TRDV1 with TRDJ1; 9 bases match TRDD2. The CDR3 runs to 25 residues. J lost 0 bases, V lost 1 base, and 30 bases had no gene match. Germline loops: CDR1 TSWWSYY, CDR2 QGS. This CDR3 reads CALGEPSLPTRYLQPYNLYTDKLIF. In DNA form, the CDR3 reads TGTGCTCTTGGGGAACCTTCCCTTCCTACGAGGTACCTGCAGCCCTACAATTTGTACACCGATAAACTCATCTTT.

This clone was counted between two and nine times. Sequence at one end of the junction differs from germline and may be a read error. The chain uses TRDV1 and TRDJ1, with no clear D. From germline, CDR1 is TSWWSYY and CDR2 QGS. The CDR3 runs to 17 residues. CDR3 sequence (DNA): TGTGCTCTTGGGCCCCCGGGCCGGGGTCTGTACACCGACAAACTCATCTTT. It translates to CALGPPGRGLYTDKLIF.

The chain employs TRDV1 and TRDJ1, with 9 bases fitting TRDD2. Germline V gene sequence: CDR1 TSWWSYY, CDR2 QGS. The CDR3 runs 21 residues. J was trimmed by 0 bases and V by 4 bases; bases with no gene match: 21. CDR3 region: CALGGGLPTVTSGGHTDKLIF. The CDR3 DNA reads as TGTGCTCTTGGGGGAGGCCTTCCTACTGTTACTAGTGGAGGGCACACCGATAAACTCATCTTT.

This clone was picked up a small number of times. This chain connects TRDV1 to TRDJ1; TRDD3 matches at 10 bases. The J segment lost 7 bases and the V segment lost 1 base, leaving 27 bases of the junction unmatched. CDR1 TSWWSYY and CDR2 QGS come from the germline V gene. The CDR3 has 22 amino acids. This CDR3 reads CALGEHFGLFEYWGILDGKLIF. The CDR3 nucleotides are TGTGCTCTTGGGGAACATTTCGGCCTTTTCGAGTACTGGGGGATCCTAGATGGTAAACTCATCTTT.

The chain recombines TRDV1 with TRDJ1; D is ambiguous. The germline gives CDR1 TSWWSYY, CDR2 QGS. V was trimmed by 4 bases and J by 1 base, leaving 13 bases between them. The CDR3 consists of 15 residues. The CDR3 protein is CALGGFGPRTDKLIF. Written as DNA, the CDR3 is TGTGCTCTTGGGGGTTTCGGCCCACGCACCGATAAACTCATCTTT.

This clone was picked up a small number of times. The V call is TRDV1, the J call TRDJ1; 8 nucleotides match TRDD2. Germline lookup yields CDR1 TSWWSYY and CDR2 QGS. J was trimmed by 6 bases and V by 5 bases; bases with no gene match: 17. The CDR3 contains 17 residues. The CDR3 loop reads CALGIFLRGPGSHKLIF. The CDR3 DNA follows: TGTGCTCTTGGGATCTTCCTACGTGGACCGGGCTCCCATAAACTCATCTTT.